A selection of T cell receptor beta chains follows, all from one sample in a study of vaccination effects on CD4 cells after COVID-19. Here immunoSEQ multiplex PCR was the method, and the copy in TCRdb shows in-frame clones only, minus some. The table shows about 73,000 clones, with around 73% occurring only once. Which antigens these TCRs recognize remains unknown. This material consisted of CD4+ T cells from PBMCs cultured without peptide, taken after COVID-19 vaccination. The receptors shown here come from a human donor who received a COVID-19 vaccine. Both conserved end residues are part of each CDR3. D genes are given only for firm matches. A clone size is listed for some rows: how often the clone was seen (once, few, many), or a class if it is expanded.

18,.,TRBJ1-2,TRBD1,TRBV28,TGTGCCAGCAGTCCCAGACCCCTCGGTGACAGGGGGAGAGGTGGCTACACCTTC,CASSPRPLGDRGRGGYTF
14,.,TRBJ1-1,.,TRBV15,TGTGCCACCAGCAGAGATCAGGGTCTGACTGAAGCTTTCTTT,CATSRDQGLTEAFF
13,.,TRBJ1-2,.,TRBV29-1,TGCAGCGTTGGAGTAAATGGGGTTTATGGCTACACCTTC,CSVGVNGVYGYTF
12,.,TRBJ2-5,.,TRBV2,TGTGCCAGCAGTCTTATTGGGGAGACCCAGTACTTC,CASSLIGETQYF
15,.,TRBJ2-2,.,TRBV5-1,TGCGCCAGCAGCTTGGCCGCGCAAAACACCGGGGAGCTGTTTTTT,CASSLAAQNTGELFF
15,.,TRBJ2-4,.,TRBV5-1,TGCGCCAGCAGCTCACAGACCCCCCCCGAGGACATTCAGTACTTC,CASSSQTPPEDIQYF
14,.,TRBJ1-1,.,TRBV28,TGTGCCAGCAGTTTGGCAGGGCCGAACACTGAAGCTTTCTTT,CASSLAGPNTEAFF
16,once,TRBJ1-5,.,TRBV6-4,TGTGCCAGCAGTGACTCGGGGGGTTATAGCAATCAGCCCCAGCATTTT,CASSDSGGYSNQPQHF
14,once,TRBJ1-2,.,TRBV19,TGTGCCAGTAGTAAAAACAGTGGGGAATATGGCTACACCTTC,CASSKNSGEYGYTF
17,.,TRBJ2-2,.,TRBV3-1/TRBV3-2,TGTGCCGTACGACAGGGAGGTCCAACCGCGAACACCGGGGAGCTGTTTTTT,CAVRQGGPTANTGELFF
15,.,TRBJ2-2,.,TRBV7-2,TGTGCCAGCAGCGGGGGGCAGGTGACCACCGGGGAGCTGTTTTTT,CASSGGQVTTGELFF
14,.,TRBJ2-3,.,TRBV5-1,TGCGCCAGCAGCTTGGGGGGAAGCACAGATACGCAGTATTTT,CASSLGGSTDTQYF
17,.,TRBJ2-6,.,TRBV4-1,TGCGCCAGCAGCGGGAACCTCGGGATTCGAACGGCCAACGTCCTGACTTTC,CASSGNLGIRTANVLTF
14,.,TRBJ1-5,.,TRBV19,TGTGCCAGTAGTTTGTGGGGGGGCAATCAGCCCCAGCATTTT,CASSLWGGNQPQHF
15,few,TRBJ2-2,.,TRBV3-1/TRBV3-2,TGTGCCAGCAGCCAAGTCGGTCTAAACACCGGGGAGCTGTTTTTT,CASSQVGLNTGELFF
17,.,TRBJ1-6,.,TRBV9,TGTGCCAGCAGCGTAGGCCCCCCAGGGGCCTATAATTCACCCCTCCACTTT,CASSVGPPGAYNSPLHF
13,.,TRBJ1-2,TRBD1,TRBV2,TGTGCCAGCAGTGACAGTGGGACAGGAGGCTACACCTTC,CASSDSGTGGYTF
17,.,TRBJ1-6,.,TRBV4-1,TGCGCCAGCAGCCAAGAGACTGGAGGCAGGTCAAATTCACCCCTCCACTTT,CASSQETGGRSNSPLHF
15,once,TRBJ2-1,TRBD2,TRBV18,TGTGCCAGCTCACGAACGGGGGGCTCCTACAATGAGCAGTTCTTC,CASSRTGGSYNEQFF
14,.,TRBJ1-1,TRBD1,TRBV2,TGTGCCAGCAGTGTGAACAGGGGGAACACTGAAGCTTTCTTT,CASSVNRGNTEAFF
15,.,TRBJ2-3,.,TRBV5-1,TGCGCCAGCAGCTTGTTGGGCAGGGGCACAGATACGCAGTATTTT,CASSLLGRGTDTQYF
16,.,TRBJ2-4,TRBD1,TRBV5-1,TGCGCCAGCAGCTTGGGACAGGGGGATGCCAAAAACATTCAGTACTTC,CASSLGQGDAKNIQYF
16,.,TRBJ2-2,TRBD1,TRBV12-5,TGTGCTAGTGGGGGAGAGGGACAGACGAACACCGGGGAGCTGTTTTTT,CASGGEGQTNTGELFF
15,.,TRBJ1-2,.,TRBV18,TGTGCCAGCTCACCAACATGGGGCAGTTCCTATGGCTACACCTTC,CASSPTWGSSYGYTF
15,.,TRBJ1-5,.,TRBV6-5,TGTGCCAGCAGTTACCGGGCCCCCGAGGGACAGCCCCAGCATTTT,CASSYRAPEGQPQHF
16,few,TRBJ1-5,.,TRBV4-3,TGCGCCAGCAGCCAAGAATACCGGCGGCAGACCCAGCCCCAGCATTTT,CASSQEYRRQTQPQHF
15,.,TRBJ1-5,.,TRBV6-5,TGTGCCAGCAGTTACAGGGGGGAAAGCAATCAGCCCCAGCATTTT,CASSYRGESNQPQHF
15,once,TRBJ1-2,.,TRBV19,TGTGCCAGTAGTATAGCGGGCGGCGTTAACTATGGCTACACCTTC,CASSIAGGVNYGYTF
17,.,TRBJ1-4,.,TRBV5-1,TGCGCCAGCAGCTCCCAAACAAGCCTGTCGGGTAATGAAAAACTGTTTTTT,CASSSQTSLSGNEKLFF
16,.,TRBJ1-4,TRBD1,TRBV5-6,TGTGCCAGCAGCAAGACCGGGACAGGGACTAATGAAAAACTGTTTTTT,CASSKTGTGTNEKLFF
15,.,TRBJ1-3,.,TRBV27,TGTGCCAGCAGTTTATCGGTAGGGACTGGAAACACCATATATTTT,CASSLSVGTGNTIYF
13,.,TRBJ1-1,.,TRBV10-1,TGCGCCAGCAGTGACCAGGGGAGGACTGAAGCTTTCTTT,CASSDQGRTEAFF
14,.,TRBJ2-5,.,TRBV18,TGTGCCAGCTCCCCAACCGGCCAGGCGGAGACCCAGTACTTC,CASSPTGQAETQYF
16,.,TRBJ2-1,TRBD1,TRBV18,TGTGCCAGCTCACCCCCGGGACAGGGGTACTACAATGAGCAGTTCTTC,CASSPPGQGYYNEQFF
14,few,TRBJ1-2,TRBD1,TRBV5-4,TGTGCCAGCAGCTTAGAGGGGGCCGGCTATGGCTACACCTTC,CASSLEGAGYGYTF
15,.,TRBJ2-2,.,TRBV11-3,TGTGCCAGCAGCTTAGCGGGGTGGAACACCGGGGAGCTGTTTTTT,CASSLAGWNTGELFF
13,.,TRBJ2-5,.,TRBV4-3,TGCGCCAGCAGCCAAGAAGGGAAGAAGACCCAGTACTTC,CASSQEGKKTQYF
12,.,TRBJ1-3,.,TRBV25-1,TGTGCCAGCAGTGATTCCCTCTACACCATATATTTT,CASSDSLYTIYF
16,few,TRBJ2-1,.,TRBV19,TGTGCCAGTAGAAACCTCGGGGGGCTGACCGTGAATGAGCAGTTCTTC,CASRNLGGLTVNEQFF
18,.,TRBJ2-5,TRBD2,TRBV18,TGTGCCAGCTCACCACCCGGGCTAGCGGGGGTCGGCCAAGAGACCCAGTACTTC,CASSPPGLAGVGQETQYF
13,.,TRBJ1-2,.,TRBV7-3,TGTGCCAGCAGCCCCGGGGGACCCGGCGGCTACACCTTC,CASSPGGPGGYTF
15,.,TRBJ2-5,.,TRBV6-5,TGTGCCAGCAGTTACGGGTTAGGGGGGGAACAGACCCAGTACTTC,CASSYGLGGEQTQYF
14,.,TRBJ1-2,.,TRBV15,TGTGCCACCAGCAGAGACTTTGTACAGCCTGGCTACACCTTC,CATSRDFVQPGYTF
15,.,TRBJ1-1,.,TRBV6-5,TGTGCCAGCAGTACAACAGGAAACGTGAACACTGAAGCTTTCTTT,CASSTTGNVNTEAFF